Listed here are 32 T cell receptor beta chains from one sample, sequenced in a study of blood T cell repertoires in COVID-19. Data came from immunoSEQ multiplex PCR; TCRdb stores just in-frame clones and leaves some out. The sample carries 65,000 to 75,000 clones, roughly 84% recorded once. Material for sequencing was peripheral blood. These receptors all stem from a woman aged 80 or older with active or convalescent COVID-19.

The count of this clone is one. The gene calls are TRBV4-3 and TRBJ1-5; D ambiguous. Germline CDR1 reads LGHNA; CDR2 reads YSLEER. The CDR3 runs to 14 residues. V lost 3 bases to trimming and J lost 4 bases, with 10 bases between them. The CDR3 nucleotides are TGCGCCAGCAGCCAGGCCGCCAAGAATCAGCCCCAGCATTTT. Translating gives CASSQAAKNQPQHF.

The rearrangement joins TRBV6-5 to TRBJ1-4, with D perhaps matching TRBD1 (5 bases). The CDR3 length is 12 residues. Germline values: CDR1 MNHEY, CDR2 SVGAGI. With 6 bases removed from V and 12 bases from J, the gap between germline ends came to 14 bases. Written as DNA, the CDR3 is TGTGCCAGCAGGTTTACAAAAGGGGAACTGTTTTTT. Protein product: CASRFTKGELFF.

This clone was detected only once. This chain uses TRBV2 with TRBJ1-2, with 7 nucleotides matching TRBD1. V was clipped by 6 bases and J by 4 bases; unmatched bases: 8. The CDR3 is 14 residues long. From germline, CDR1 is SNHLY and CDR2 FYNNEI. The CDR3 DNA follows: TGTGCCAGCAGCAATTACAGGGGAGTCTATGGCTACACCTTC. It codes for CASSNYRGVYGYTF. The full variable domain, completed using reference TRBV2 and TRBJ1-2, is EPEVTQTPSHQVTQMGQEVILRCVPISNHLYFYWYRQILGQKVEFLVSFYNNEISEKSEIFDDQFSVERPDGSNFTLKIRSTKLEDSAMYFCASSNYRGVYGYTFGSGTRLTVV.

The V call is TRBV6-5, the J call TRBJ1-2; 9 bases agree with TRBD1. After removal of 5 bases from V and 3 bases from J, the junction contained 7 bases not matched to a gene. The CDR3 runs to 15 residues. Looked up from germline, CDR1 is MNHEY and CDR2 is SVGAGI. CDR3 nucleotide sequence: TGTGCCAGCAGTACCCGAGACAGGGGGGACTATGGCTACACCTTC. It encodes CASSTRDRGDYGYTF.

This clone was picked up many times. V and J are TRBV14 and TRBJ2-3; 8 bases line up with TRBD1. This CDR3 region has 14 residues. The germline V gene encodes CDR1 SGHDN and CDR2 FVKESK. V shed 3 bases, J shed 6 bases, and the junction held 5 bases outside the gene matches. The CDR3 DNA is TGTGCCAGCAGCCAGCGACAGGGGTCCGATACGCAGTATTTT. Amino acids: CASSQRQGSDTQYF. The whole variable domain, filled in from reference TRBV14 and TRBJ2-3, reads EAGVTQFPSHSVIEKGQTVTLRCDPISGHDNLYWYRRVMGKEIKFLLHFVKESKQDESGMPNNRFLAERTGGTYSTLKVQPAELEDSGVYFCASSQRQGSDTQYFGPGTRLTVL.

The chain uses TRBV5-1 and TRBJ1-4; TRBD1 matches 8 bases. The ends lost 7 bases at V and 4 bases at J; junction bases unmatched: 12. The CDR3 has 16 amino acids. Per germline, CDR1 SGHRS and CDR2 YFSETQ. CDR3 sequence: CASSDQGASNNEKLFF. DNA of the CDR3: TGCGCCAGCTCCGACCAGGGGGCGTCAAATAATGAAAAACTGTTTTTT.

The gene calls are TRBV6-6 and TRBJ1-3; 8 bases are shared with TRBD1. The germline CDR1 and CDR2 sequences are MNHNY and SVGAGI (reference sequence). Unmatched junction bases numbered 0, after V lost 2 bases and J lost 3 bases. This CDR3 is built from 14 residues. The CDR3 sequence: CASSYDRGGNTIYF. CDR3 coding DNA: TGTGCCAGCAGTTACGACAGGGGTGGAAACACCATATATTTT.

This clone has only one observation. The chain combines TRBV7-8 with TRBJ1-4; maybe TRBD1 (6 bases). This CDR3 is built from 17 residues. Trimming took off 2 bases at V and 8 bases at J, with 21 bases between the two ends. Germline V lookup: CDR1 SGHVS, CDR2 FQNEAQ. In nucleotides, the CDR3 is TGTGCCAGCAGCTTAAACTCGAACAGGGAGGGGGAGGAAAAACTGTTTTTT. This gives the protein CASSLNSNREGEEKLFF.

The V call is TRBV6-1, the J call TRBJ2-7; 8 bases match TRBD1. Losses at the gene ends were 3 bases for V and 4 bases for J; bases not matched to a gene: 11. Germline CDR1 and CDR2: MNHNS and SASEGT. This CDR3 has 16 amino acids. The CDR3 DNA sequence: TGTGCCAGCAGTGACGTCCGCAGGGGGCTGGGATACGAGCAGTACTTC. This codes for CASSDVRRGLGYEQYF.

The chain carries TRBV5-6 and TRBJ1-2; 7 nucleotides agree with TRBD1. Germline V gene lookup returns CDR1 SGHDT and CDR2 YYEEEE. Trimming removed 3 bases from V and 6 bases from J; junction bases left unmatched: 5. This CDR3 spans 13 amino acids. In nucleotides, the CDR3 is TGTGCCAGCAGCTACGGGACAGAAGATGGCTACACCTTC. This gives the protein CASSYGTEDGYTF.

The chain is built from TRBV11-2 and TRBJ1-1, with 11 bases identical to TRBD1. Per germline, CDR1 SGHAT and CDR2 FQNNGV. Germline trimming cut 1 base from V and 4 bases from J; bases unmatched to any gene: 5. The CDR3 covers 16 residues. CDR3 DNA: TGTGCCAGCAGCTTAGCCGGGGGACAGGGGGGCACTGAAGCTTTCTTT. This translates into CASSLAGGQGGTEAFF.

This chain connects TRBV28 to TRBJ1-3; D remains unclear. CDR1 and CDR2 (germline): MDHEN, SYDVKM. This CDR3 has 15 amino acids. Trimming pared 3 bases from V and 2 bases from J, leaving 11 bases between. In DNA form, the CDR3 reads TGTGCCAGCAGTTTTCCCCGGTCCGCTGGAAACACCATATATTTT. Translated: CASSFPRSAGNTIYF.

Only one count was recorded for this clone. This chain links TRBV4-1 with TRBJ1-5; 7 bases agree with TRBD1. The germline V gene has CDR1 MGHRA and CDR2 YSYEKL. The V gene end was trimmed by 4 bases and the J gene end by 2 bases; junction bases not matched to a gene: 5. The CDR3 covers 15 residues. CDR3 region: CASSLPGTGNQPQHF. The DNA of the CDR3 is TGCGCCAGCAGCCTCCCCGGGACAGGCAATCAGCCCCAGCATTTT.

The V and J genes are TRBV28 and TRBJ1-3; no reliable D call. Germline CDR1 and CDR2: MDHEN and SYDVKM. Trimming took 6 bases from V and 4 from J, leaving 16 bases between them. This CDR3 has 15 amino acids. The CDR3 reads CASRGVYAGGNTIYF. The CDR3 DNA sequence: TGTGCCAGCAGAGGCGTATATGCGGGGGGAAACACCATATATTTT. The variable domain in full, with the rest retrieved from reference TRBV28 and TRBJ1-3, is DVKVTQSSRYLVKRTGEKVFLECVQDMDHENMFWYRQDPGLGLRLIYFSYDVKMKEKGDIPEGYSVSREKKERFSLILESASTNQTSMYLCASRGVYAGGNTIYFGEGSWLTVV.

The chain employs TRBV30 and TRBJ1-2; D call uncertain. Germline assignment: CDR1 GTSNPN and CDR2 SVGIG (reference sequence). The V end was cut by 1 base, the J end by 8 bases, with 11 bases between. The CDR3 consists of 12 residues. CDR3 DNA: TGTGCCTGGAGTGATGAGGGTGAGGGCTACACCTTC. Its protein product is CAWSDEGEGYTF.

This clone was seen only once. The CDR3 nucleotides are TGTGCCAGTAGTATAGCGGACTATGGCTACACCTTC. It codes for CASSIADYGYTF. This chain connects TRBV19 to TRBJ1-2; no clear D. Trimming took 1 base from V and 3 from J, leaving 3 bases between them. There are 12 residues in the CDR3. Germline V CDR1 and CDR2: LNHDA, SQIVND (reference sequence).

This clone appeared once. The CDR3 DNA reads as TGTGCCAGCAGCGTAGGGCAGGGGTTCTCTGGAAACACCATATATTTT. It is translated as CASSVGQGFSGNTIYF. The chain joins TRBV9 to TRBJ1-3, with a possible D match to TRBD1 (6 bases). The CDR3 spans 16 residues. V was clipped by 0 bases and J by 0 bases, with 10 bases between them. Germline V gives CDR1 SGDLS, CDR2 YYNGEE.

The V gene is TRBV19, the J gene TRBJ1-5; D remains unclear. Trimming stripped 6 bases from V and 11 bases from J, with 17 bases between. This CDR3 has 13 residues. CDR1 is LNHDA, CDR2 SQIVND, per germline (reference sequence). CDR3 nucleotide sequence: TGTGCCAGTAGCATTGCCGGCCCCCAGGCCCAGCATTTT. It is translated as CASSIAGPQAQHF.

The CDR3 loop reads CASSYLERSPLHF. DNA for the CDR3: TGTGCCAGCAGTTACTTAGAGAGATCACCCCTCCACTTT. The gene calls are TRBV6-6 and TRBJ1-6; D gene ambiguous. The CDR3 length is 13 residues. The V gene lost 1 base and the J gene lost 10 bases, with 8 bases spanning the gap. Germline lookup yields CDR1 MNHNY and CDR2 SVGAGI (reference sequence).

The chain has TRBV19 and TRBJ1-3; D is uncertain. The germline V gene encodes CDR1 LNHDA and CDR2 SQIVND (reference sequence). CDR3 length equals 14 residues. V dropped 3 bases and J dropped 4 bases, with 10 bases sitting between them. The DNA of the CDR3 is TGTGCCAGTAGTATTGAAGCGCTCGGAAACACCATATATTTT. Its protein is CASSIEALGNTIYF.

The chain links TRBV24-1 to TRBJ2-1, with D possibly matching TRBD2 (5 bases). Germline V gives CDR1 KGHDR, CDR2 SFDVKD. This CDR3 has 15 residues. V lost 0 bases and J lost 4, with 9 bases in between. The CDR3 sequence is CATSDLSAGYNEQFF. CDR3 coding DNA: TGTGCCACCAGTGATTTGAGTGCGGGTTACAATGAGCAGTTCTTC.

This clone occurred once. DNA of the CDR3: TGTGCCATCTCGGAGGGGGCTCCTGGGGCCAACGTCCTGACTTTC. Translating it yields CAISEGAPGANVLTF. This rearrangement joins TRBV10-3 to TRBJ2-6; weak D call: TRBD1 (7 bases). The CDR3 runs to 15 residues. Germline assignment: CDR1 ENHRY and CDR2 SYGVKD. V was cut by 8 bases and J by 2 bases, with 13 bases left in between.

The chain links TRBV6-5 to TRBJ2-6; D unclear. V gave up 1 base and J gave up 0 bases, with 7 bases separating them. Germline V gene sequence: CDR1 MNHEY, CDR2 SVGAGI. The CDR3 spans 16 residues. CDR3 amino acids: CASSYLADSGANVLTF. Here the CDR3 DNA reads TGTGCCAGCAGTTACTTGGCCGACTCTGGGGCCAACGTCCTGACTTTC.

The V and J genes are TRBV5-6 and TRBJ2-3; possibly TRBD2 for D (5 bases). V was cut by 0 bases and J by 2 bases, with 13 bases left in between. Per the germline V gene, CDR1 is SGHDT and CDR2 is YYEEEE. CDR3 length equals 16 residues. CDR3 bases: TGTGCCAGCAGCTTGGTGGGTGGCGGGTACACAGATACGCAGTATTTT. Translation: CASSLVGGGYTDTQYF.

The rearrangement joins TRBV5-1 to TRBJ2-3; D ambiguous. CDR1 and CDR2 from the germline V gene are SGHRS and YFSETQ. Trimming pared 6 bases from V and 1 base from J, leaving 9 bases between. The CDR3 is 13 residues long. The CDR3 DNA follows: TGCGCCAGCAACTTTGCGGGCACAGATACGCAGTATTTT. Amino acids: CASNFAGTDTQYF.

The chain couples TRBV19 to TRBJ2-1; D uncertain. Germline lookup yields CDR1 LNHDA and CDR2 SQIVND (reference sequence). The ends were cut back, 5 bases at V and 8 bases at J, with 13 bases in the middle. This CDR3 is 13 amino acids long. The CDR3 DNA reads TGTGCCAGTAGTCCGTTAGCACGCTATGAGCAGTTCTTC. Residues: CASSPLARYEQFF.

The V and J genes are TRBV5-4 and TRBJ2-5; 13 nucleotides agree with TRBD2. The germline V gene has CDR1 SGHNT and CDR2 YYREEE (reference sequence). This CDR3 has 17 amino acids. J gave up 2 bases and V 0 bases, and 4 bases lay outside the gene matches. The DNA for the CDR3 is TGTGCCAGCAGCTTGGGACTAGCGGGGGGCCTTCAAGAGACCCAGTACTTC. Its translation is CASSLGLAGGLQETQYF.

The V call is TRBV28, the J call TRBJ2-6, with 7 bases identical to TRBD1. The CDR3 totals 19 residues. Germline CDR1 reads MDHEN; CDR2 reads SYDVKM. J lost 0 bases, V lost 7 bases, and 15 bases had no gene match. The CDR3 coding sequence is TGTGCCAGCATACAGCAGGGGACAGCCCTTAGCTCTGGGGCCAACGTCCTGACTTTC. Amino acid sequence: CASIQQGTALSSGANVLTF.

V is TRBV24-1 and J is TRBJ2-1, with 11 bases that match TRBD1. With V trimmed by 2 bases and J by 8 bases, 4 bases remained unmatched. Germline values: CDR1 KGHDR, CDR2 SFDVKD. The CDR3 is 15 residues long. DNA for the CDR3: TGTGCCACCAGTGATTCGGGACAGGGGGTGGATGAGCAGTTCTTC. Translated: CATSDSGQGVDEQFF.

The chain carries TRBV29-1 and TRBJ1-4; no definite D call. The CDR3 has 13 amino acids. Germline CDR1 is SQVTM and CDR2 is ANQGSEA. V was clipped by 4 bases and J by 3 bases, with 9 bases between them. CDR3 DNA sequence: TGCAGCGTTGGAGCCTCCCCTAATGAAAAACTGTTTTTT. This encodes CSVGASPNEKLFF.

This sequence joins TRBV18 and TRBJ2-5; TRBD1 agrees at 8 bases. Germline V gene data show CDR1 as KGHSH and CDR2 as LQKENI. The CDR3 runs to 15 residues. The V gene end was trimmed by 5 bases and the J gene end by 5 bases; junction bases not matched to a gene: 10. The CDR3 DNA follows: TGTGCCAGCTCAGAAGGGACAGGCGGTCGGGAGACCCAGTACTTC. Its protein is CASSEGTGGRETQYF.

The chain carries TRBV2 and TRBJ1-2; D gene unclear. CDR3 size: 13 residues. Deletions cut 2 bases from V and 2 bases from J, with 6 bases between. The V gene's germline CDR1 is SNHLY and CDR2 FYNNEI. CDR3 in DNA: TGTGCCAGCAGTGAACAGCGCAACTATGGCTACACCTTC. Translating it yields CASSEQRNYGYTF.